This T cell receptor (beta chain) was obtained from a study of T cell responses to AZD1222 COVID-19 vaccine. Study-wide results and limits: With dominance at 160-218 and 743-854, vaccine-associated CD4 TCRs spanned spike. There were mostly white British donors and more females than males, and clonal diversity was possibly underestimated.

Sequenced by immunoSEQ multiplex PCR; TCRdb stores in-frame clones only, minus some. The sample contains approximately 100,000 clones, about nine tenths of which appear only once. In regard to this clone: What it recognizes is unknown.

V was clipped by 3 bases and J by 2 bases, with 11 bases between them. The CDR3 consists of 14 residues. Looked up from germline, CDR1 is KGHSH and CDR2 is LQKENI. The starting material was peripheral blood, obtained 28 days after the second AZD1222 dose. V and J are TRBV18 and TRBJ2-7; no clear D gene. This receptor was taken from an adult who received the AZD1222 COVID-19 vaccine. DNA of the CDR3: TGTGCCAGCTCACCCGGACGGAAAGCCTACGAGCAGTACTTC. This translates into CASSPGRKAYEQYF.